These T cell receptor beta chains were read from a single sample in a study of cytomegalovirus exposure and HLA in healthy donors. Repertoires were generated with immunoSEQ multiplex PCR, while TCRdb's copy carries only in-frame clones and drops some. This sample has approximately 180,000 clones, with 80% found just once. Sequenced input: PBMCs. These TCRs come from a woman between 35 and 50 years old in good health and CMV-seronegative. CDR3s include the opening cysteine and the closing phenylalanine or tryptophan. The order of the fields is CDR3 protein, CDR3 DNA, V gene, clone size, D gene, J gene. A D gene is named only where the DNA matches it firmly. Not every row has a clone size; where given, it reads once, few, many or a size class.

CASSYAGGEKLFF	TGTGCCAGCAGTTATGCGGGTGGGGAAAAACTGTTTTTT	TRBV6-6	few	NA	TRBJ1-4
CASRRGGGRQPQHF	TGTGCCAGCAGACGAGGGGGAGGGCGGCAGCCCCAGCATTTT	TRBV6-5	once	NA	TRBJ1-5
CASSLLAKNNEQFF	TGTGCCAGCAGCTTACTAGCGAAGAACAATGAGCAGTTCTTC	TRBV11-3	NA	NA	TRBJ2-1
CVSNDGYSNQPQHF	TGTGTCAGTAATGACGGGTATAGCAATCAGCCCCAGCATTTT	TRBV19	NA	NA	TRBJ1-5
CASSFSAGVGELFF	TGTGCCAGCAGCTTTTCGGCGGGAGTCGGGGAGCTGTTTTTT	TRBV11-2	NA	TRBD2	TRBJ2-2
CAWSVQVAGELFF	TGTGCCTGGAGTGTACAGGTAGCCGGGGAGCTGTTTTTT	TRBV30	NA	NA	TRBJ2-2
CASSGQGETQYF	TGTGCCAGCAGTGGGCAGGGTGAGACCCAGTACTTC	TRBV2	NA	NA	TRBJ2-5
CASSPRVIGGYTF	TGTGCCAGCAGTCCCAGGGTAATCGGTGGCTACACCTTC	TRBV6-1	NA	NA	TRBJ1-2
CASSSPGVSYEQYF	TGTGCCAGCAGCTCTCCAGGGGTCTCCTACGAGCAGTACTTC	TRBV7-9	NA	NA	TRBJ2-7
CASSRIGGSSGANVLTF	TGTGCCAGCAGCCGCATCGGGGGGAGCTCTGGGGCCAACGTCCTGACTTTC	TRBV11-3	NA	TRBD2	TRBJ2-6
CASRITTGNYGYTF	TGCGCCAGCAGAATAACGACAGGGAACTATGGCTACACCTTC	TRBV5-1	once	TRBD1	TRBJ1-2
CASSQAGAFQYF	TGCGCCAGCAGCCAAGCAGGGGCTTTTCAGTACTTC	TRBV4-1	NA	NA	TRBJ2-4
CASSVGGQVNQPQHF	TGTGCCAGCAGCGTAGGGGGACAGGTCAATCAGCCCCAGCATTTT	TRBV9	once	TRBD1	TRBJ1-5
CASSVDRRNTEAFF	TGCGCCAGCAGCGTGGATAGGAGGAACACTGAAGCTTTCTTT	TRBV4-1	NA	NA	TRBJ1-1
CSVEVGQGTGLMNTEAFF	TGCAGCGTTGAAGTAGGACAAGGGACAGGGCTCATGAACACTGAAGCTTTCTTT	TRBV29-1	NA	TRBD1	TRBJ1-1
CAWSVGTTAKGLF	TGTGCCTGGAGTGTGGGGACAACCGCAAAGGGGCTCTTC	TRBV30	NA	NA	TRBJ2-1
CASSLYRGGEKLFF	TGCGCCAGCAGCCTGTACAGGGGGGGCGAAAAACTGTTTTTT	TRBV4-1	NA	TRBD1	TRBJ1-4
CAISESGEGDTEAFF	TGTGCCATCAGTGAGTCAGGTGAGGGGGACACTGAAGCTTTCTTT	TRBV10-3	NA	NA	TRBJ1-1
CASSWQNSPEAFF	TGTGCCAGCAGCTGGCAAAACAGTCCTGAAGCTTTCTTT	TRBV5-6	NA	NA	TRBJ1-1
CASTLRGGDTEAFF	TGCGCCAGCACCCTAAGGGGTGGGGACACTGAAGCTTTCTTT	TRBV5-1	NA	NA	TRBJ1-1
CASSARTAEKLFF	TGCGCCAGCAGCGCCCGGACTGCCGAAAAACTGTTTTTT	TRBV5-1	NA	NA	TRBJ1-4
CASSFDNSPEKLFF	TGCGCCAGCAGCTTTGATAATAGCCCTGAAAAACTGTTTTTT	TRBV5-1	NA	NA	TRBJ1-4
CASSRLAGEMGAKNIQYF	TGTGCCAGCAGCAGACTAGCGGGAGAGATGGGAGCCAAAAACATTCAGTACTTC	TRBV7-9	NA	TRBD2	TRBJ2-4
CASSRTGKESNQPQHF	TGCGCCAGCAGTCGGACAGGGAAGGAGAGCAATCAGCCCCAGCATTTT	TRBV5-1	few	TRBD1	TRBJ1-5
CASKPPPGAGEAKNIQYF	TGTGCCAGCAAGCCCCCCCCCGGAGCGGGAGAGGCCAAAAACATTCAGTACTTC	TRBV2	NA	TRBD2	TRBJ2-4
CASSLDLTRGSYNEQFF	TGTGCCAGCAGCTTAGATCTGACGCGGGGCTCCTACAATGAGCAGTTCTTC	TRBV11-2	NA	NA	TRBJ2-1
CAIRGTSGGASTDTQYF	TGTGCCATCAGGGGGACTAGCGGAGGGGCTAGCACAGATACGCAGTATTTT	TRBV10-3	NA	TRBD2	TRBJ2-3
CASSLTRQNTEAFF	TGTGCCAGCAGTTTAACCCGACAGAACACTGAAGCTTTCTTT	TRBV28	NA	NA	TRBJ1-1
CASSGGTGEAFF	TGCGCCAGCAGTGGGGGGACAGGCGAAGCTTTCTTT	TRBV10-2	NA	TRBD1	TRBJ1-1
CASRPSEDYGYTF	TGTGCCAGCAGGCCCTCTGAGGACTATGGCTACACCTTC	TRBV6-5	NA	NA	TRBJ1-2
CAWSDGTGYGYTF	TGTGCCTGGTCTGATGGGACAGGGTATGGCTACACCTTC	TRBV30	once	TRBD1	TRBJ1-2
CASSVVDSYGYTF	TGTGCCAGCAGCGTGGTGGACAGCTATGGCTACACCTTC	TRBV5-8	NA	NA	TRBJ1-2
CASSSAKGGAGFF	TGTGCCAGCAGCTCCGCCAAGGGCGGAGCGGGGTTCTTC	TRBV11-2	NA	NA	TRBJ2-1
CASGTSGGNTQYF	TGTGCCAGTGGGACTAGCGGGGGGAATACGCAGTATTTT	TRBV7-8	once	TRBD2	TRBJ2-3
CAYSPGIGTGELFF	TGTGCCTATAGTCCGGGGATCGGCACCGGGGAGCTGTTTTTT	TRBV19	few	NA	TRBJ2-2
CASSLVSAGGTETQYF	TGTGCCAGCAGCTTGGTGTCGGCGGGGGGGACTGAGACCCAGTACTTC	TRBV5-5	few	TRBD2	TRBJ2-5
CASSVPGGAERFF	TGTGCCAGCAGTGTTCCGGGGGGGGCGGAGAGGTTCTTC	TRBV27	NA	TRBD2	TRBJ2-1
CASSLLAGVIYNEQFF	TGTGCCAGCAGCTTACTAGCGGGAGTGATCTACAATGAGCAGTTCTTC	TRBV5-8	NA	TRBD2	TRBJ2-1
CASSRQARNEKLFF	TGCGCCAGCAGTCGACAGGCCCGTAATGAAAAACTGTTTTTT	TRBV4-3	NA	NA	TRBJ1-4
CASRVGLAGHYEQYF	TGTGCCAGCAGGGTGGGACTAGCGGGTCACTACGAGCAGTACTTC	TRBV6-1	NA	TRBD2	TRBJ2-7
CASSREDGNTIYF	TGTGCCAGCAGCCGGGAGGATGGAAACACCATATATTTT	TRBV7-9	NA	NA	TRBJ1-3
CASSAPGLATGELFF	TGCGCCAGCAGCGCCCCAGGACTAGCGACCGGGGAGCTGTTTTTT	TRBV5-1	NA	TRBD2	TRBJ2-2
CASSILAGGPQLAFF	TGTGCCAGTAGTATATTGGCGGGGGGACCCCAATTAGCGTTCTTC	TRBV19	NA	TRBD2	TRBJ2-1
CASIQGEVGELFF	TGTGCCAGCATACAGGGGGAGGTCGGCGAGCTGTTTTTT	TRBV7-9	NA	TRBD1	TRBJ2-2
CASSFWTGGNQPQHF	TGTGCCAGCAGCTTCTGGACAGGGGGCAATCAGCCCCAGCATTTT	TRBV7-9	NA	TRBD1	TRBJ1-5
CAWSRDTYGYTF	TGTGCCTGGAGTCGTGACACCTATGGCTACACCTTC	TRBV30	few	NA	TRBJ1-2
CSVRQGAVTEAFF	TGCAGCGTCCGACAGGGGGCGGTCACTGAAGCTTTCTTT	TRBV29-1	NA	TRBD1	TRBJ1-1
CASSPREGEGSETQYF	TGTGCCAGCAGCCCCAGGGAAGGGGAGGGAAGTGAGACCCAGTACTTC	TRBV9	few	TRBD2	TRBJ2-5
CASSEMESTDTQYF	TGTGCCAGCAGTGAGATGGAGTCCACAGATACGCAGTATTTT	TRBV25-1	NA	NA	TRBJ2-3
CASSLGGGDQPQHF	TGCGCCAGCAGCTTGGGAGGGGGGGACCAGCCCCAGCATTTT	TRBV5-1	NA	NA	TRBJ1-5
CASRQGVIQPQHF	TGTGCCAGCCGACAGGGGGTAATTCAGCCCCAGCATTTT	TRBV6-6	NA	TRBD1	TRBJ1-5
CASSVGQGYNEQFF	TGTGCCAGCAGTGTCGGACAGGGATACAATGAGCAGTTCTTC	TRBV28	NA	TRBD1	TRBJ2-1
CASSGLAGSDTGELFF	TGTGCCTCCTCGGGACTAGCGGGATCGGACACCGGGGAGCTGTTTTTT	TRBV7-3	NA	TRBD2	TRBJ2-2
CSVRQGFNQETQYF	TGCAGCGTGCGACAGGGTTTTAACCAAGAGACCCAGTACTTC	TRBV29-1	NA	TRBD1	TRBJ2-5
CAGSVGLDTEAFF	TGTGCCGGCAGCGTCGGGTTAGACACTGAAGCTTTCTTT	TRBV2	NA	NA	TRBJ1-1
CASSLGLAGGYNEQFF	TGCGCCAGCAGCTTGGGTCTAGCGGGAGGGTACAATGAGCAGTTCTTC	TRBV5-1	once	TRBD2	TRBJ2-1
CASSVDRDTDTQYF	TGTGCCAGCAGCGTGGACAGGGACACAGATACGCAGTATTTT	TRBV7-8	NA	TRBD1	TRBJ2-3
CAISEDRVGNTIYF	TGTGCCATCAGTGAAGACAGGGTTGGAAACACCATATATTTT	TRBV10-3	NA	TRBD1	TRBJ1-3
CASSPGVTGELFF	TGTGCCAGCTCTCCGGGGGTCACCGGGGAGCTGTTTTTT	TRBV2	NA	NA	TRBJ2-2
CAWSPGGDGNTIYF	TGTGCCTGGAGCCCTGGGGGGGACGGAAACACCATATATTTT	TRBV30	NA	NA	TRBJ1-3